This T cell receptor beta chain emerged from a study of cytomegalovirus exposure and HLA in healthy donors. General study findings and limits: Presence/absence comparisons presumed near-even sequencing depth among donors. CMV serostatus stood as the only immune exposure information on hand.

Donors in the study were healthy people who gave bone marrow. As regards this clone: Its target is not known.

The CDR3 totals 14 residues. Germline V gene data show CDR1 as KGHSH and CDR2 as LQKENI. V lost 6 bases to trimming and J lost 0 bases, with 10 bases between them. Primers for the PCR totalled 60 Vbeta and 13 Jbeta. Here immunoSEQ multiplex PCR was the method, and the copy in TCRdb shows in-frame clones only, minus some. This repertoire shows 130,000 or so clones, roughly 73% found once; its top ten account for around 1.7%. The chain combines TRBV18 with TRBJ2-3, with D perhaps TRBD2 (5 bases). Sample: PBMCs. The TCR originated in a female donor in good health and CMV-seronegative. For the CDR3, the DNA is TGTGCCAGCTCGCCAACTAGAAGCACAGATACGCAGTATTTT. Amino acids: CASSPTRSTDTQYF. Variable domain in full (rest from reference TRBV18 and TRBJ2-3): NAGVMQNPRHLVRRRGQEARLRCSPMKGHSHVYWYRQLPEEGLKFMVYLQKENIIDESGMPKERFSAEFPKEGPSILRIQQVVRGDSAAYFCASSPTRSTDTQYFGPGTRLTVL.